Following are 30 T cell receptor beta chains from one sample sequenced in a study of cytomegalovirus exposure and HLA in healthy donors. PCR involved 60 Vbeta and 13 Jbeta primers. Sequencing was performed with immunoSEQ multiplex PCR; in TCRdb, only in-frame clones are kept and a portion is missing. The data show 85,000 to 110,000 clones, approximately 66% seen once. Sequences were obtained from PBMCs. The source of these receptors is a woman between 50 and 59 years old in good health and CMV-seronegative.

V and J are TRBV2 and TRBJ2-5; 13 bases fit TRBD2. V trimming: 6 bases; J trimming: 2 bases; junction bases outside the gene matches: 3. The germline CDR1 and CDR2 sequences are SNHLY and FYNNEI. The CDR3 extends over 15 amino acids. The CDR3 spells CASRGLAGLQETQYF. The CDR3 nucleotides read TGTGCCAGCAGGGGACTAGCGGGACTACAAGAGACCCAGTACTTC.

V is TRBV7-9 and J is TRBJ2-5, with D perhaps TRBD1 (6 bases). The CDR3 has 14 residues. V was pared by 4 bases and J by 4 bases, with 13 bases between. CDR1 is SEHNR, CDR2 FQNEAQ, per germline (reference sequence). The CDR3 is CASSSWTEGETQYF. The CDR3 coding sequence is TGTGCCAGCAGCTCATGGACAGAAGGAGAGACCCAGTACTTC.

This clone was seen just once. The chain employs TRBV21-1 and TRBJ2-1; TRBD2, the D gene given by the table, was not confirmed from the DNA. TRBV21-1 is marked as a pseudogene. This CDR3 region has 14 residues. The chain's CDR3 is CASRDSGTRHEQFF. CDR3 coding DNA: TGTGCCAGCAGAGACTCCGGGACTAGACATGAGCAGTTCTTC.

The V call is TRBV19, the J call TRBJ1-2; TRBD1 matches 8 bases. The ends lost 7 bases at V and 3 bases at J; junction bases unmatched: 13. CDR1 is LNHDA and CDR2 is SQIVND in the germline V gene (reference sequence). This CDR3 contains 16 residues. As DNA, the CDR3 is TGTGCCAGTAAAGACCCGACAGGGGCTGTCGACTATGGCTACACCTTC. As protein: CASKDPTGAVDYGYTF.

This chain joins TRBV11-3 and TRBJ2-3; 12 positions match TRBD2. The J segment lost 6 bases and the V segment lost 8 bases, leaving 15 bases of the junction unmatched. There are 17 residues in the CDR3. In germline, CDR1 is SGHNT, CDR2 YENEEA. CDR3 sequence reads: CASGTRLAGDGQDTQYF. The CDR3, as DNA: TGTGCCAGCGGAACCAGACTAGCGGGGGACGGCCAGGATACGCAGTATTTT.

In this sample, this clone turned up a few times. The sample carries other DNA sequences with the same CDR3. The rearrangement links TRBV4-3 to TRBJ2-2, with a possible D match to TRBD2 (6 bases). The CDR3 runs to 16 residues. Looked up from germline, CDR1 is LGHNA and CDR2 is YSLEER. V lost 2 bases to trimming and J lost 4 bases, with 14 bases between them. CDR3 sequence (DNA): TGCGCCAGCAGCCAATTGCGGGGCGATGGCACCGGGGAGCTGTTTTTT. It codes for CASSQLRGDGTGELFF.

The chain is built from TRBV27 and TRBJ1-1; weak D call: TRBD1 (5 bases). V dropped 4 bases and J dropped 5 bases, with 14 bases sitting between them. The V gene's germline CDR1 is MNHEY and CDR2 SMNVEV (reference sequence). CDR3 size: 14 residues. CDR3 in amino acids: CASSSPGGATEAFF. CDR3 nucleotide sequence: TGTGCCAGCAGTTCTCCCGGCGGGGCAACTGAAGCTTTCTTT.

CDR3 sequence reads: CASSLGTENQPQHF. CDR3 DNA: TGTGCCAGCTCACTCGGGACAGAGAATCAGCCCCAGCATTTT. This chain links TRBV18 with TRBJ1-5, with 7 bases that match TRBD1. The CDR3 extends over 14 amino acids. Trimming at V came to 4 bases and at J to 4 bases, leaving 4 bases not matched to a gene. CDR1 is KGHSH, CDR2 LQKENI, per germline.

A few counts support this clone. This sequence joins TRBV10-3 and TRBJ2-5; TRBD2 aligns across 8 bases. This CDR3 is built from 17 residues. V dropped 0 bases and J dropped 3; count of bases not matched to a gene: 9. CDR1 and CDR2 from the germline V gene are ENHRY and SYGVKD. CDR3 region: CAISESASGPIEETQYF. CDR3 DNA: TGTGCCATCAGTGAGTCGGCTAGCGGGCCAATCGAAGAGACCCAGTACTTC.

V gene TRBV19 combines with J gene TRBJ1-2; no clear D. This CDR3 region has 12 residues. Germline CDR1 and CDR2: LNHDA and SQIVND (reference sequence). V lost 10 bases to trimming and J lost 3 bases, with 12 bases between them. The CDR3 is CATQGLYYGYTF. CDR3 nucleotides: TGTGCCACCCAAGGACTCTACTATGGCTACACCTTC.

The CDR3: CASSRPPGNEQYF. In nucleotides, the CDR3 is TGTGCCAGCAGCCGGCCCCCCGGGAACGAGCAGTACTTC. V and J are TRBV5-4 and TRBJ2-7; maybe TRBD2 (5 bases). This CDR3 has 13 residues. CDR1 is SGHNT, CDR2 YYREEE, per germline (reference sequence). Trimming took 4 bases from V and 5 from J, leaving 13 bases between them. Supplemented by reference TRBV5-4 and TRBJ2-7, the full variable domain reads ETGVTQSPTHLIKTRGQQVTLRCSSQSGHNTVSWYQQALGQGPQFIFQYYREEENGRGNFPPRFSGLQFPNYSSELNVNALELDDSALYLCASSRPPGNEQYFGPGTRLTVT.

The chain joins TRBV27 to TRBJ2-2; the D is unclear. V was clipped by 8 bases and J by 2 bases, with 18 bases between them. The V gene's germline CDR1 is MNHEY and CDR2 SMNVEV (reference sequence). CDR3 length equals 16 residues. Here the CDR3 reads CASSIRVVYNTGELFF. The CDR3 region has the DNA TGTGCCAGCTCTATCCGGGTAGTCTATAACACCGGGGAGCTGTTTTTT.

This chain connects TRBV14 to TRBJ1-1; D unresolved. This CDR3 is 13 amino acids long. Trimming took 6 bases from V and 5 from J, leaving 13 bases between them. Germline loops: CDR1 SGHDN, CDR2 FVKESK. The DNA of the CDR3 is TGTGCCAGCAGGAACAGCCAGCGGACTGAAGCTTTCTTT. As protein: CASRNSQRTEAFF. Full variable domain (outside the CDR3, taken from reference TRBV14 and TRBJ1-1): EAGVTQFPSHSVIEKGQTVTLRCDPISGHDNLYWYRRVMGKEIKFLLHFVKESKQDESGMPNNRFLAERTGGTYSTLKVQPAELEDSGVYFCASRNSQRTEAFFGQGTRLTVV.

This clone was detected a few times. The chain carries TRBV21-1 and TRBJ1-1; the table's D call TRBD1 went unverified against the DNA. TRBV21-1 is tagged as a pseudogene. The CDR3 is made up of 17 amino acids. The DNA of the CDR3 is TGTGCCAGCAGACCCTCGAAGGGGGCCCTGGTTTACACTGAAGCTTTCTTT. It is translated as CASRPSKGALVYTEAFF.

This sequence joins TRBV7-2 and TRBJ2-1, with 9 bases lining up with TRBD1. Germline CDR1 and CDR2: SGHTA and FQGNSA. The CDR3 is made up of 17 amino acids. V dropped 1 base and J dropped 0; count of bases not matched to a gene: 4. The CDR3 DNA follows: TGTGCCAGCAGCTTAGTATCGACAGGGGGCTCCTACAATGAGCAGTTCTTC. Translating it yields CASSLVSTGGSYNEQFF.

The V gene is TRBV19, the J gene TRBJ2-1; the match to TRBD1 covers 9 bases. V shed 3 bases and J 6 bases; nucleotides not matched to a gene: 3. The CDR3 contains 14 residues. Germline CDR1 reads LNHDA; CDR2 reads SQIVND (reference sequence). Here the CDR3 DNA reads TGTGCCAGTAGTATGGGGACAGGGCCCAATGAGCAGTTCTTC. Encoded protein: CASSMGTGPNEQFF.

The chain is built from TRBV30 and TRBJ1-4; a possible D gene is TRBD1 (5 bases). This CDR3 is built from 13 residues. Germline CDR1 and CDR2: GTSNPN and SVGIG (reference sequence). Trimming cost V 2 bases and J 6 bases, with 10 bases left between them. In DNA, the CDR3 is TGTGCCTGGAGTTTGGCAGGGTATGAAAAACTGTTTTTT. Amino acid sequence: CAWSLAGYEKLFF.

The V gene is TRBV9, the J gene TRBJ2-1; D not resolved. The V gene lost 0 bases and the J gene lost 5 bases, with 6 bases spanning the gap. This CDR3 region has 13 residues. Looked up from germline, CDR1 is SGDLS and CDR2 is YYNGEE. The DNA of the CDR3 is TGTGCCAGCAGCGTAGGCTTAGACAATGAGCAGTTCTTC. Its translation: CASSVGLDNEQFF.

In DNA form, the CDR3 reads TGTGCCAGCTTCGGGACTAGGGGTGGAGAGACCCAGTACTTC. Amino acids: CASFGTRGGETQYF. V usage is TRBV18 and J usage is TRBJ2-5, with 8 bases aligning to TRBD2. The CDR3 spans 14 residues. Losses at the gene ends were 7 bases for V and 4 bases for J; bases not matched to a gene: 8. Germline V gene sequence: CDR1 KGHSH, CDR2 LQKENI. Full variable domain (outside the CDR3, taken from reference TRBV18 and TRBJ2-5): NAGVMQNPRHLVRRRGQEARLRCSPMKGHSHVYWYRQLPEEGLKFMVYLQKENIIDESGMPKERFSAEFPKEGPSILRIQQVVRGDSAAYFCASFGTRGGETQYFGPGTRLLVL.

This chain joins TRBV6-6 and TRBJ2-5; D gene unclear. V was trimmed by 5 bases and J by 4 bases, leaving 5 bases between them. The CDR3 runs to 11 residues. The germline gives CDR1 MNHNY, CDR2 SVGAGI (reference sequence). The CDR3 region is CASSTGETQYF. The CDR3 DNA sequence: TGTGCCAGCAGTACGGGAGAGACCCAGTACTTC.

The CDR3 reads CASSFQPGLVGANVLTF. CDR3 DNA sequence: TGTGCCAGCAGTTTCCAACCAGGGCTGGTTGGGGCCAACGTCCTGACTTTC. The chain employs TRBV27 and TRBJ2-6; weak D call: TRBD1 (5 bases). The germline gives CDR1 MNHEY, CDR2 SMNVEV (reference sequence). CDR3 size: 17 residues. The V and J ends lost 3 bases and 3 bases respectively, with 15 bases between them.

This clone was recorded once. The chain recombines TRBV18 with TRBJ1-3; no reliable D call. The V gene's germline CDR1 is KGHSH and CDR2 LQKENI. The V end was cut by 0 bases, the J end by 1 base, with 10 bases between. The length of the CDR3 is 16 residues. CDR3 sequence: CASSPPLGGSGNTIYF. CDR3 sequence (DNA): TGTGCCAGCTCACCACCGTTGGGAGGTTCTGGAAACACCATATATTTT.

V usage is TRBV27 and J usage is TRBJ2-7; 7 bases match TRBD2. In germline, CDR1 is MNHEY, CDR2 SMNVEV (reference sequence). The CDR3 runs 13 residues. Germline trimming cut 2 bases from V and 3 bases from J; bases unmatched to any gene: 1. CDR3 DNA sequence: TGTGCCAGCAGTTTACGCGGGAGCTACGAGCAGTACTTC. This translates into CASSLRGSYEQYF.

This clone has more than one count but fewer than ten. CDR3 sequence: CASSRDSGNQPQHF. In DNA, the CDR3 is TGCGCCAGCAGCCGGGACTCGGGCAATCAGCCCCAGCATTTT. The genes are TRBV4-1 and TRBJ1-5; tentative D call: TRBD1 (5 bases). V lost 4 bases and J lost 2, with 9 bases in between. The CDR3 is 14 residues long. From germline, CDR1 is MGHRA and CDR2 YSYEKL.

The CDR3 DNA reads TGTGCCAGCAGTCGCACTGGGGGGGGCGTTGTTGAAAAACTGTTTTTT. Residues: CASSRTGGGVVEKLFF. V gene TRBV2 combines with J gene TRBJ1-4; possible D gene TRBD1, 6 bases. From germline, CDR1 is SNHLY and CDR2 FYNNEI. This CDR3 has 16 amino acids. V dropped 5 bases and J dropped 7 bases, with 20 bases sitting between them.

The chain carries TRBV6-5 and TRBJ1-5; D unclear. V shed 4 bases and J shed 5 bases, with 9 bases lying between them. The CDR3 consists of 13 residues. Per the germline V gene, CDR1 is MNHEY and CDR2 is SVGAGI. This CDR3 is CASSSILYQPQHF. DNA for the CDR3: TGTGCCAGCAGTTCGATACTATATCAGCCCCAGCATTTT.

The rearrangement uses TRBV6-5 and TRBJ1-6; weak D call: TRBD1 (5 bases). The V gene lost 2 bases and the J gene lost 7 bases, with 12 bases spanning the gap. The CDR3 extends over 15 amino acids. The germline V gene has CDR1 MNHEY and CDR2 SVGAGI. The CDR3 nucleotides are TGTGCCAGCAGTTACCTGCGGGGGGGAAATTCACCCCTCCACTTT. It codes for CASSYLRGGNSPLHF.

CDR3 DNA sequence: TGTGCCAGCAGCTTGGGACAGGCGTCCTTTATGGGTGGCTACACCTTC. Its protein is CASSLGQASFMGGYTF. The chain combines TRBV7-9 with TRBJ1-2, with 8 bases lining up with TRBD1. V trimming: 3 bases; J trimming: 7 bases; junction bases outside the gene matches: 13. Germline CDR1 is SEHNR and CDR2 is FQNEAQ (reference sequence). The CDR3 covers 16 residues.

The chain couples TRBV4-1 to TRBJ2-5; 9 bases fit TRBD2. Germline CDR1 is MGHRA and CDR2 is YSYEKL. The CDR3 contains 15 residues. The V and J ends lost 2 bases and 1 base, in that order; junction bases with no gene match: 2. CDR3 region: CASSQSGGPQETQYF. The DNA for the CDR3 is TGCGCCAGCAGCCAAAGCGGGGGGCCCCAAGAGACCCAGTACTTC.

The rearrangement joins TRBV28 to TRBJ1-2; 10 positions match TRBD1. The germline gives CDR1 MDHEN, CDR2 SYDVKM. Trimming cost V 6 bases and J 4 bases; bases outside gene matches: 2. The CDR3 extends over 13 amino acids. DNA of the CDR3: TGTGCCAGCAGAAGACAGGGGGCCTATGGCTACACCTTC. This codes for CASRRQGAYGYTF.